This T cell receptor beta chain derives from a study of CD8 T cells in Susac syndrome. TEMRA cells were enriched by FACS, and CD4+ and CD8+ T cells were negatively isolated. There are 16 residues in the CDR3. The V end lost 2 bases, the J end lost 4 bases, and 15 bases lay between the germline ends. Germline-derived CDR1 and CDR2 are LNHDA and SQIVND (reference sequence). RNA in amounts of about 0.45 to 1 ug was reverse transcribed with random hexamers. TCRdb called the immunoSEQ multiplex PCR reads again in MiXCR, with one record for every CDR3 protein. The sample lists about 200,000 distinct CDR3 sequences, 90% to 95% occurring once.

Sequencing input: CD4+ T cells from PBMCs. The source of this sequence is a human donor in good health. The chain recombines TRBV19 with TRBJ2-1, with D tentatively TRBD2 (5 bases). CDR3 protein: CASSIYQDWKYNEQFF. For the CDR3, the DNA is TGTGCCAGTAGTATATATCAGGACTGGAAGTACAATGAGCAGTTCTTC. Using reference TRBV19 and TRBJ2-1 for the parts outside the CDR3, the full variable domain is DGGITQSPKYLFRKEGQNVTLSCEQNLNHDAMYWYRQDPGQGLRLIYYSQIVNDFQKGDIAEGYSVSREKKESFPLTVTSAQKNPTAFYLCASSIYQDWKYNEQFFGPGTRLTVL.